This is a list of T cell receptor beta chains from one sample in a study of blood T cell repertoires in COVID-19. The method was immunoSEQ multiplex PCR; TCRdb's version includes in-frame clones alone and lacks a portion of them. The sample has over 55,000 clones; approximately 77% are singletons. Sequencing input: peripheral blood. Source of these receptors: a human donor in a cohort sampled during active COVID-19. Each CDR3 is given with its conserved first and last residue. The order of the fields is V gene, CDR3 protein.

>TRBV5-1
CASSVGRNTDTQYF
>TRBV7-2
CASSFWGVDKNIQYF
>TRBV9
CASSVDPRSDTEAFF
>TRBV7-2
CASSLNTDYGYTF
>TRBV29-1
CSVDLAGRNEQFF
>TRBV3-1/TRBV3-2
CASSPGVTRQETQYF
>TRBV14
CASGSARDTQYF
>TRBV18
CASSPPTGVSYNSPLHF
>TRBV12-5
CASGSGKETQYF
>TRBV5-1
CASSSGTGGLGGELFF
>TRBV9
CASSVRGLADTGELFF
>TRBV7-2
CASSLAGQGTKAFF
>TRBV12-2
CASRPLGLQRTNEKLFF
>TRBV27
CASSSRPPGQGNTGELFF
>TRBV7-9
CASSRTDLGGSPLHF
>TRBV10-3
CAISESAGHTEAFF
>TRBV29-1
CSAYQGGAGEQYF
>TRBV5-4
CASSSSEGPSYGYTF
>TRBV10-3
CAISRQDRGNTEAFF
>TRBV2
CASSDGGYYEQYF
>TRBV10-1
CASSESGGLAGADEQFF
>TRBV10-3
CAISESRGTQPQHF
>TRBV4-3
CASSQDNGGYEQYF
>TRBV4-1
CASSQDVSEGRGFTDTQYF
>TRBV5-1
CASSRWEGRGTQYF
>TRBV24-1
CATSTQDLRYNEQFF
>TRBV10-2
CASSEQGTYGYTF
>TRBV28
CASSSPSAGDYGYTF
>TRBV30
CAWSRGLTYEQYF
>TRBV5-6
CASSGWTVREQYF
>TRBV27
CASSFYSQSTDTQYF
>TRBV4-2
CASSRGQLENTEAFF
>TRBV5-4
CASSLGQGGYYGYTF
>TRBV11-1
CASSHLTGANSPLHF
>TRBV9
CASSEGTGGNTGELFF
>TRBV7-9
CASSLTNSPLHF
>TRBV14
CASSPRGGVEQYF
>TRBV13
CASSSSRGGSYEQYF
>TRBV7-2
CASSGGRGSAAEQFF
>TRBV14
CASSQFQWGELFF
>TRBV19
CASSIAIGGYNEQFF